One sample yielded the 16 T cell receptor beta chains listed below, sequenced in a study of radiotherapy plus CTLA-4 blockade in lung cancer. Produced via immunoSEQ multiplex PCR; TCRdb's table is partial and in-frame only. The table has more than 90,000 clones, about 86% seen once; the top ten hold 4.5% to 6%. The starting material was peripheral blood, obtained from a patient treated with radiotherapy plus ipilimumab. All receptors come from a human donor with non-small cell lung cancer that progressed on radiotherapy plus ipilimumab.

This chain links TRBV18 with TRBJ2-6, with TRBD1 matching over 10 bases. V shed 4 bases, J shed 4 bases, and the junction held 10 bases outside the gene matches. CDR1 is KGHSH, CDR2 LQKENI, per germline. The CDR3 is 18 amino acids. The DNA for the CDR3 is TGTGCCAGCTCACAACTTCCCGGGACAGGGGCCGGGGCCAACGTCCTGACTTTC. Encoded protein: CASSQLPGTGAGANVLTF.

The chain carries TRBV5-4 and TRBJ2-3, with TRBD2 matching 7 bases. Trimming took 1 base from V and 6 from J; bases not matched to a gene: 2. CDR3 length equals 13 residues. Germline CDR1 is SGHNT and CDR2 is YYREEE (reference sequence). The CDR3 DNA reads TGTGCCAGCAGCTTGCCCGGGGGGGATACGCAGTATTTT. Translated: CASSLPGGDTQYF.

J is TRBJ1-1 and V is TRBV5-1; D is possibly TRBD1 (5 bases). Trimming left V 3 bases short and J 0 bases short, with 9 bases between. The CDR3 is 14 amino acids. CDR1 and CDR2 from the germline V gene are SGHRS and YFSETQ. CDR3 sequence reads: CASSWQGVNTEAFF. CDR3 nucleotide sequence: TGCGCCAGCAGCTGGCAGGGCGTGAACACTGAAGCTTTCTTT. Full variable domain (rest looked up from reference TRBV5-1 and TRBJ1-1): KAGVTQTPRYLIKTRGQQVTLSCSPISGHRSVSWYQQTPGQGLQFLFEYFSETQRNKGNFPGRFSGRQFSNSRSEMNVSTLELGDSALYLCASSWQGVNTEAFFGQGTRLTVV.

The gene calls are TRBV6-5 and TRBJ1-3; maybe TRBD1 (6 bases). CDR1 and CDR2 (germline): MNHEY, SVGAGI. The CDR3 loop spans 15 amino acids. V dropped 7 bases and J dropped 2 bases, with 15 bases sitting between them. The CDR3 DNA reads as TGTGCCAGCACCGAACCAGGGGCGCCTGGAAACACCATATATTTT. It is translated as CASTEPGAPGNTIYF.

This rearrangement joins TRBV2 to TRBJ1-1, with a tentative D call TRBD1 (5 bases). The CDR3 is 14 residues long. Germline V gives CDR1 SNHLY, CDR2 FYNNEI. V lost 5 bases and J lost 5, with 15 bases in between. CDR3 nucleotide sequence: TGTGCCAGCAGTCAGGCGGGGGGGGTGACTGAAGCTTTCTTT. It yields the protein CASSQAGGVTEAFF.

V usage is TRBV2 and J usage is TRBJ1-5; the D gene is possibly TRBD1 (5 bases). The CDR3 covers 15 residues. V lost 2 bases, J lost 4 bases, and 12 bases lay in between. CDR1 is SNHLY, CDR2 FYNNEI, per germline. The CDR3 nucleotides read TGTGCCAGCAGTGAAAGCTTGTCAGGGAATCAGCCCCAGCATTTT. Encoded protein: CASSESLSGNQPQHF. Based on the CDR3 plus reference TRBV2 and TRBJ1-5, the full variable domain is EPEVTQTPSHQVTQMGQEVILRCVPISNHLYFYWYRQILGQKVEFLVSFYNNEISEKSEIFDDQFSVERPDGSNFTLKIRSTKLEDSAMYFCASSESLSGNQPQHFGDGTRLSIL.

CDR3 loop: CASKEGNTEAFF. The CDR3 bases are TGTGCCAGCAAGGAGGGGAACACTGAAGCTTTCTTT. The V call is TRBV6-5, the J call TRBJ1-1; D remains ambiguous. Trimming left V 7 bases short and J 1 base short, with 7 bases between. Germline CDR1 is MNHEY and CDR2 is SVGAGI. CDR3 length: 12 amino acids.

V gene TRBV9 combines with J gene TRBJ2-7; tentative D call: TRBD2 (5 bases). The CDR3 is 15 residues long. In germline, CDR1 is SGDLS, CDR2 YYNGEE. V lost 4 bases, J lost 2 bases, and 16 bases lay in between. The CDR3 DNA is TGTGCCAGCAGCCTCGGGTTGGGGAGCGCCTACGAGCAGTACTTC. Its protein is CASSLGLGSAYEQYF.

J is TRBJ2-7 and V is TRBV18; no reliable D call. This CDR3 spans 11 amino acids. Trimming left V 6 bases short and J 6 bases short, with 9 bases between. Germline CDR1 and CDR2: KGHSH and LQKENI. CDR3 nucleotides: TGTGCCAGCTCGTATCTTTCCGAGCAGTACTTC. It is translated as CASSYLSEQYF.

This clone was detected only once. The rearrangement links TRBV15 to TRBJ2-7; TRBD2 aligns across 13 bases. The CDR3 length is 15 residues. V lost 5 bases to trimming and J lost 7 bases; unmatched junction nucleotides: 8. Germline V gene sequence: CDR1 LNHNV, CDR2 YYDKDF (reference sequence). CDR3 amino acids: CATSLTSGRRGEQYF. CDR3 DNA: TGTGCCACCAGCTTGACTAGCGGGAGGAGAGGGGAGCAGTACTTC.

The chain has TRBV6-5 and TRBJ2-2; no clear D. Trimming pared 2 bases from V and 3 bases from J, leaving 7 bases between. The CDR3 sequence is 14 residues long. Germline-derived CDR1 and CDR2 are MNHEY and SVGAGI. CDR3 sequence (DNA): TGTGCCAGCAGTTACCGGTGGGACACCGGGGAGCTGTTTTTT. This gives the protein CASSYRWDTGELFF.

The chain couples TRBV27 to TRBJ2-7; no firm D call. The CDR3 loop spans 14 amino acids. CDR1 MNHEY and CDR2 SMNVEV come from the germline V gene (reference sequence). With 5 bases removed from V and 2 bases from J, the gap between germline ends came to 13 bases. The CDR3 DNA sequence: TGTGCCAGCAGTACACGACACCACACCTACGAGCAGTACTTC. It specifies CASSTRHHTYEQYF.

This clone was counted a few times. The V and J genes are TRBV6-6 and TRBJ2-7, with D perhaps matching TRBD1 (5 bases). The V gene lost 5 bases and the J gene lost 3 bases, with 17 bases spanning the gap. CDR3 length: 15 amino acids. Germline loops: CDR1 MNHNY, CDR2 SVGAGI (reference sequence). The CDR3 sequence: CASSDSLGLGYEQYF. The CDR3 DNA sequence: TGTGCCAGCAGTGACAGCCTCGGATTGGGCTACGAGCAGTACTTC.

The V and J genes are TRBV27 and TRBJ2-5; D uncertain. Trimming shortened V by 6 bases and J by 2 bases, and 10 bases separated the two germline ends. Germline CDR1 is MNHEY and CDR2 is SMNVEV (reference sequence). The CDR3 extends over 13 amino acids. CDR3 amino acids: CASSQRAQETQYF. CDR3 bases: TGTGCCAGCAGCCAGAGAGCGCAAGAGACCCAGTACTTC.

J is TRBJ1-1 and V is TRBV7-9; perhaps TRBD1 as D (6 bases). Germline V CDR1 and CDR2: SEHNR, FQNEAQ (reference sequence). The CDR3 runs to 14 residues. V was shortened by 2 bases and J by 8 bases, with 15 bases between the two germline ends. CDR3 in amino acids: CASSLSYREPEAFF. The CDR3 coding sequence is TGTGCCAGCAGCTTAAGTTACAGGGAGCCGGAAGCTTTCTTT. Together with reference TRBV7-9 and TRBJ1-1, the CDR3 gives the full variable domain: DTGVSQNPRHKITKRGQNVTFRCDPISEHNRLYWYRQTLGQGPEFLTYFQNEAQLEKSRLLSDRFSAERPKGSFSTLEIQRTEQGDSAMYLCASSLSYREPEAFFGQGTRLTVV.

The gene calls are TRBV15 and TRBJ2-7, with TRBD2 identical over 7 bases. The CDR3 covers 15 residues. The V gene's germline CDR1 is LNHNV and CDR2 YYDKDF (reference sequence). The V segment lost 1 base and the J segment 0 bases; nucleotides outside the gene matches: 3. Written as DNA, the CDR3 is TGTGCCACCAGCAGAGGTACTAGCGTCTCCTACGAGCAGTACTTC. Its translation: CATSRGTSVSYEQYF.